These 13 T cell receptor beta chains originate from one sample sequenced in a study of T cell responses to AZD1222 COVID-19 vaccine. TCRdb keeps only in-frame clones here, not all; method: immunoSEQ multiplex PCR. The repertoire has some 100,000 clones, 85% to 90% of them found once; the top ten carry around 3.8%. Sequencing used peripheral blood, obtained 28 days after the second AZD1222 dose. These receptors were obtained from an adult who received the AZD1222 COVID-19 vaccine.

V is TRBV5-1 and J is TRBJ2-1; 8 bases align to TRBD2. Trimming at V came to 2 bases and at J to 6 bases, leaving 13 bases not matched to a gene. The CDR3 has 17 residues. Germline-derived CDR1 and CDR2 are SGHRS and YFSETQ. CDR3 in DNA: TGCGCCAGCAGCTTTACGATAGGTAGCGGGGTCCTCAATGAGCAGTTCTTC. This encodes CASSFTIGSGVLNEQFF.

CDR3 protein: CASSFYGTGDTQYF. CDR3 in DNA: TGTGCCAGCAGCTTTTACGGGACTGGGGATACGCAGTATTTT. The chain combines TRBV7-2 with TRBJ2-3; D is perhaps TRBD2 (6 bases). V shed 3 bases and J shed 6 bases, with 13 bases lying between them. Germline CDR1 and CDR2: SGHTA and FQGNSA. The CDR3 loop spans 14 amino acids.

The chain has TRBV7-9 and TRBJ2-1; 12 nucleotides line up with TRBD2. CDR3 length equals 18 residues. With 2 bases clipped from V and 1 base from J, the junction kept 6 bases outside the gene matches. From germline, CDR1 is SEHNR and CDR2 FQNEAQ (reference sequence). The CDR3 spells CASSLRRTSGESYNEQFF. The CDR3 DNA reads TGTGCCAGCAGCTTAAGAAGGACTAGCGGGGAATCCTACAATGAGCAGTTCTTC.

The chain has TRBV27 and TRBJ2-7, with TRBD1 as a possible D gene (6 bases). The germline gives CDR1 MNHEY, CDR2 SMNVEV (reference sequence). There are 15 residues in the CDR3. V lost 3 bases and J lost 2, with 14 bases in between. The CDR3 nucleotides read TGTGCCAGCAGTTTGGGGGCGGGCAGTGCCTACGAGCAGTACTTC. Translation: CASSLGAGSAYEQYF.

This chain uses TRBV20-1 with TRBJ2-1; D is perhaps TRBD2 (5 bases). In germline, CDR1 is DFQATT, CDR2 SNEGSKA (reference sequence). The germline V and J ends were trimmed by 5 bases and 10 bases, with 12 bases remaining between them. The CDR3 is made up of 11 amino acids. CDR3 DNA: TGCAGTGCTGGGGAGACCCGGGAGCAGTTCTTC. Its protein is CSAGETREQFF.

This rearrangement joins TRBV11-2 to TRBJ2-3, with a weak D call TRBD2 (5 bases). Trimming took off 2 bases at V and 1 base at J, with 13 bases between the two ends. Germline lookup yields CDR1 SGHAT and CDR2 FQNNGV. The CDR3 has 16 amino acids. CDR3 DNA: TGTGCCAGCAGCTTAAGTGTGCTAGCTGGCACAGATACGCAGTATTTT. Amino acids: CASSLSVLAGTDTQYF.

V gene TRBV7-2 combines with J gene TRBJ1-2; 9 bases are a match to TRBD1. Trimming removed 6 bases from V and 6 bases from J; junction bases left unmatched: 8. This CDR3 region has 14 residues. Germline values: CDR1 SGHTA, CDR2 FQGNSA. CDR3 residues: CASRQGQGGHGYTF. CDR3 DNA sequence: TGTGCCAGCAGACAGGGACAGGGAGGCCATGGCTACACCTTC.

J is TRBJ2-4 and V is TRBV7-2, with 10 bases lining up with TRBD2. This CDR3 has 16 amino acids. Trimming at V came to 5 bases and at J to 5 bases, leaving 9 bases not matched to a gene. CDR1 is SGHTA and CDR2 is FQGNSA in the germline V gene. CDR3 region: CASSPSGGGGENIQYF. In DNA form, the CDR3 reads TGTGCCAGCAGCCCCAGCGGGGGGGGAGGAGAAAACATTCAGTACTTC.

J is TRBJ1-1 and V is TRBV11-1; TRBD1 might be the D (5 bases). The germline V and J ends were trimmed by 5 bases and 1 base, with 11 bases remaining between them. The CDR3 runs to 14 residues. The germline CDR1 and CDR2 sequences are SGHAT and FQDESV (reference sequence). The CDR3 DNA sequence: TGTGCCAGCAGCCGCAGGGTTCAGAACACTGAAGCTTTCTTT. Protein: CASSRRVQNTEAFF.

The V and J genes are TRBV27 and TRBJ1-1; D might be TRBD1 (5 bases). V shed 5 bases and J shed 4 bases, with 11 bases lying between them. This CDR3 comprises 13 residues. The germline V gene has CDR1 MNHEY and CDR2 SMNVEV (reference sequence). The CDR3 spells CASSLGGVTEAFF. CDR3 nucleotide sequence: TGTGCCAGCAGTCTCGGGGGAGTCACTGAAGCTTTCTTT.

The J gene is TRBJ1-1, the V gene TRBV9; D call uncertain. The germline V gene has CDR1 SGDLS and CDR2 YYNGEE. V was cut by 0 bases and J by 6 bases, with 18 bases left in between. The CDR3 runs 16 residues. CDR3 in DNA: TGTGCCAGCAGCGTAGAATCCCAGGACCTTACCGCTGAAGCTTTCTTT. This encodes CASSVESQDLTAEAFF.

The chain joins TRBV2 to TRBJ1-5, with no clear D. V lost 8 bases and J 3 bases, leaving 8 bases between the germline ends. The CDR3 loop spans 12 amino acids. CDR1 SNHLY and CDR2 FYNNEI come from the germline V gene. CDR3 coding DNA: TGTGCCAGCGACGGGATCAATCAGCCCCAGCATTTT. It specifies CASDGINQPQHF.

This sequence joins TRBV6-6 and TRBJ1-1; D unresolved. CDR1 is MNHNY and CDR2 is SVGAGI in the germline V gene (reference sequence). V was pared by 2 bases and J by 2 bases, with 6 bases between. There are 13 residues in the CDR3. DNA of the CDR3: TGTGCCAGCAGTTACCCAAAAAACACTGAAGCTTTCTTT. It specifies CASSYPKNTEAFF.